The rows below give T cell receptor beta chains drawn from one sample of a study of T cell responses to AZD1222 COVID-19 vaccine. Assay used: immunoSEQ multiplex PCR; TCRdb lists only in-frame clones, some missing. Altogether about 150,000 clones are present, 91% being singletons, with the ten largest covering less than 1.5%. Sequencing used peripheral blood, obtained 28 days after the second AZD1222 dose. The receptors derive from an adult who received the AZD1222 COVID-19 vaccine. Both conserved end residues are part of each CDR3. The D gene is left open where the match is weak. Part of the rows lack a size; the others show once, few, many or a class for expanded clones.

j_call clone_size v_call d_call cdr3_nt cdr3_aa
TRBJ2-2 - TRBV7-2 - TGTGCCAGCATCTCGGGAGCGGGGAACACCGGGGAGCTGTTTTTT CASISGAGNTGELFF
TRBJ2-3 - TRBV27 - TGTGCCAGCAGTAGCGGACCAAATACGCAGTATTTT CASSSGPNTQYF
TRBJ2-1 - TRBV7-3 TRBD2 TGTGCCAGCAGCCCGGGACTAGCGGAAGACGAGCAGTTCTTC CASSPGLAEDEQFF
TRBJ1-3 - TRBV19 - TGTGCCAGTAGTATCCAGCGCTCTGGAAACACCATATATTTT CASSIQRSGNTIYF
TRBJ2-7 - TRBV5-6 TRBD1 TGTGCCAGCAGCCCTACAGGGGAATCGACCTACGAGCAGTACTTC CASSPTGESTYEQYF
TRBJ2-3 - TRBV5-1 - TGCGCCAGCAGCTTGTCCATGCCACGGGATACGCAGTATTTT CASSLSMPRDTQYF
TRBJ2-7 - TRBV7-9 - TGTGCCAGCAGCTTATCCTACGAGCAGTACTTC CASSLSYEQYF
TRBJ1-2 - TRBV7-9 - TGTGCCAGCAGCGGTGGGGAGGGCTACACCTTC CASSGGEGYTF
TRBJ2-1 - TRBV19 - TGTGCCAGTAGTATAGCTTCGGGGAGGAGCTCCTACAATGAGCAGTTCTTC CASSIASGRSSYNEQFF
TRBJ2-1 few TRBV6-4 - TGTGCCAGCAGTGACGCAACTAGTAGCTCCTACAATGAGCAGTTCTTC CASSDATSSSYNEQFF
TRBJ1-2 - TRBV20-1 - TGCAGTGCTAGTGGCGGCGACCCAATCCTGAAAGACGGCTACACCTTC CSASGGDPILKDGYTF
TRBJ2-3 - TRBV6-2/TRBV6-3 - TGTGCCAGCAGCCAGACAGATACGCAGTATTTT CASSQTDTQYF
TRBJ2-4 - TRBV28 - TGTGCCAGCAGTTTATTACAGGGCATGGGCAAAAACATTCAGTACTTC CASSLLQGMGKNIQYF
TRBJ2-1 - TRBV7-9 - TGTGCCAGCAGTTTTACAGCGGGTGAGCAGTTCTTC CASSFTAGEQFF
TRBJ1-5 - TRBV15 - TGTGCCACCAGCATAAGAGGGGAGGGCAATCAGCCCCAGCATTTT CATSIRGEGNQPQHF
TRBJ2-7 - TRBV4-2 TRBD2 TGTGCCAGCAGCCAAGAAGCTGGGACTAGGGCTGTCGAGCAGTACTTC CASSQEAGTRAVEQYF
TRBJ2-7 once TRBV19 TRBD1 TGTGCCAGTAGCCCGCCCCGACAGGGTTCCTACGAGCAGTACTTC CASSPPRQGSYEQYF